The 2 T cell receptor beta chains below come from one sample, sequenced in a study of post-analysis software for immune sequencing data. Study-level results: There were a handful of TRBV segments more frequent in patients than controls, and TRBV5-6, TRBV5-1 and TRBV20-1 were among them.

Libraries were made from TCR beta cDNA, and they carried unique molecular identifiers. TCRdb re-derived calls from the PCR reads in MiXCR, one entry per CDR3 protein. Of fewer than 550,000 distinct CDR3 sequences in the sample, roughly 34% were seen once. These receptors have no known antigen. The source material was blood. The receptors shown here come from a girl aged 2 to 17 with multiple sclerosis.

This clonotype was picked up one time. This chain uses TRBV19 with TRBJ1-5; maybe TRBD1 (5 bases). V lost 7 bases and J lost 4, with 14 bases in between. The CDR3 extends over 14 amino acids. Germline values: CDR1 LNHDA, CDR2 SQIVND (reference sequence). The CDR3 DNA follows: TGTGCCAGTAAGACGGGGCAGGGAAATCAGCCCCAGCATTTT. Protein: CASKTGQGNQPQHF.

CDR3 sequence: CASSSSLVVETEAFF. The CDR3 DNA reads as TGTGCCAGCAGCTCCTCGTTGGTGGTAGAGACTGAAGCTTTCTTT. The V gene is TRBV5-5, the J gene TRBJ1-1; D uncertain. The CDR3 is 15 amino acids. CDR1 is SGHKS, CDR2 YYEKEE, per germline (reference sequence). The germline V and J ends were trimmed by 3 bases and 5 bases, with 17 bases remaining between them. The full variable domain, in which reference TRBV5-5 and TRBJ1-1 provide the parts outside the CDR3, is DAGVTQSPTHLIKTRGQQVTLRCSPISGHKSVSWYQQVLGQGPQFIFQYYEKEERGRGNFPDRFSARQFPNYSSELNVNALLLGDSALYLCASSSSLVVETEAFFGQGTRLTVV.